The 16 T cell receptor beta chains listed next were all sequenced from one sample in a study of blood T cell repertoires in COVID-19. Assay used: immunoSEQ multiplex PCR; TCRdb lists only in-frame clones, some missing. The sample has 90,000 to 150,000 clones, about 85% seen once. Source material: peripheral blood. These TCRs come from a man older than 75 with acute or convalescent COVID-19.

This chain links TRBV5-5 with TRBJ2-1; 9 positions agree with TRBD2. The V gene end was trimmed by 0 bases and the J gene end by 2 bases; junction bases not matched to a gene: 0. The CDR3 spans 15 residues. Germline V gives CDR1 SGHKS, CDR2 YYEKEE (reference sequence). The CDR3 here is CASSLASGTYNEQFF. DNA for the CDR3: TGTGCCAGCAGCTTGGCTAGCGGGACCTACAATGAGCAGTTCTTC.

The chain carries TRBV2 and TRBJ2-1; D is unresolved. V lost 1 base and J lost 15, with 10 bases in between. Germline assignment: CDR1 SNHLY and CDR2 FYNNEI. CDR3 length equals 11 residues. CDR3 bases: TGTGCCAGCAGTGAAGTTTCCCGAGGGTTCTTC. Translating it yields CASSEVSRGFF.

V is TRBV5-1 and J is TRBJ1-1; no firm D call. This CDR3 comprises 15 residues. V was pared by 4 bases and J by 0 bases, with 13 bases between. CDR1 SGHRS and CDR2 YFSETQ come from the germline V gene. CDR3: CASSPGGGLNTEAFF. In DNA, the CDR3 is TGCGCCAGCAGCCCCGGAGGCGGTTTGAACACTGAAGCTTTCTTT.

The chain has TRBV25-1 and TRBJ2-5, with 8 bases lining up with TRBD2. The trim removed 3 bases at V and 4 bases at J, leaving 7 bases unmatched. The CDR3 runs to 15 residues. The V gene's germline CDR1 is MGHDK and CDR2 SYGVNS. CDR3 sequence reads: CASSDPGLGGETQYF. In DNA form, the CDR3 reads TGTGCCAGCAGTGATCCGGGACTAGGGGGAGAGACCCAGTACTTC.

The chain couples TRBV6-2 or TRBV6-3 to TRBJ1-2; 7 bases align to TRBD1. The germline V gene has CDR1 MNHEY and CDR2 SVGEGT. With V trimmed by 5 bases and J by 4 bases, 7 bases remained unmatched. The CDR3 loop spans 14 amino acids. CDR3 in amino acids: CASSRQGSSYGYTF. The CDR3 DNA sequence: TGTGCCAGCAGTCGACAGGGTTCGAGCTATGGCTACACCTTC.

J is TRBJ1-6 and V is TRBV19; D unresolved. Germline CDR1 LNHDA, CDR2 SQIVND (reference sequence). This CDR3 has 15 amino acids. Trimming took 3 bases from V and 5 from J, leaving 11 bases between them. The CDR3 sequence is CASSITGFDNSPLHF. For the CDR3, the DNA is TGTGCCAGTAGTATTACGGGGTTTGATAATTCACCCCTCCACTTT.

The chain couples TRBV6-4 to TRBJ1-1, with TRBD1 identical over 7 bases. CDR3 length: 14 amino acids. In germline, CDR1 is MRHNA, CDR2 SNTAGT. Trimming took 4 bases from V and 4 from J; bases not matched to a gene: 6. The chain's CDR3 is CASSAKQGSTEAFF. CDR3 DNA: TGTGCCAGCAGTGCTAAACAGGGGTCCACTGAAGCTTTCTTT.

This chain joins TRBV2 and TRBJ1-5; TRBD1 is a possible D gene (6 bases). This CDR3 spans 15 amino acids. V lost 6 bases, J lost 1 base, and 13 bases lay in between. CDR1 and CDR2 (germline): SNHLY, FYNNEI. The CDR3: CASRAGTTSNQPQHF. In DNA form, the CDR3 reads TGTGCCAGCAGGGCCGGGACAACCAGCAATCAGCCCCAGCATTTT. Using reference TRBV2 and TRBJ1-5 for the parts outside the CDR3, the full variable domain is EPEVTQTPSHQVTQMGQEVILRCVPISNHLYFYWYRQILGQKVEFLVSFYNNEISEKSEIFDDQFSVERPDGSNFTLKIRSTKLEDSAMYFCASRAGTTSNQPQHFGDGTRLSIL.

This rearrangement joins TRBV14 to TRBJ1-3, with 7 bases lining up with TRBD1. There are 17 residues in the CDR3. V shed 3 bases, J shed 4 bases, and the junction held 12 bases outside the gene matches. Germline V CDR1 and CDR2: SGHDN, FVKESK. The DNA for the CDR3 is TGTGCCAGCAGCCATACCACAGGGGCCCTAAGAGGAAACACCATATATTTT. Translation gives CASSHTTGALRGNTIYF.

The chain recombines TRBV7-9 with TRBJ1-1; D gene ambiguous. The CDR3 length is 14 residues. CDR1 is SEHNR and CDR2 is FQNEAQ in the germline V gene (reference sequence). The V end lost 5 bases, the J end lost 5 bases, and 15 bases lay between the germline ends. CDR3 DNA sequence: TGTGCCAGCAGCGCCCTACGGGGTAGGACTGAAGCTTTCTTT. Protein sequence: CASSALRGRTEAFF.

V usage is TRBV28 and J usage is TRBJ1-1; weak D call: TRBD1 (6 bases). CDR1 is MDHEN, CDR2 SYDVKM, per germline. This CDR3 has 15 residues. V was shortened by 2 bases and J by 5 bases, with 15 bases between the two germline ends. DNA of the CDR3: TGTGCCAGCAGTTTAGGGGGGGCTGGCGGAACTGAAGCTTTCTTT. Translation: CASSLGGAGGTEAFF.

CDR3 residues: CAWSEDGRGNQFF. In DNA form, the CDR3 reads TGTGCCTGGAGTGAGGACGGGCGGGGAAACCAGTTCTTC. The V gene is TRBV30, the J gene TRBJ2-1; D is possibly TRBD2 (6 bases). With 1 base removed from V and 13 bases from J, the gap between germline ends came to 17 bases. Germline-derived CDR1 and CDR2 are GTSNPN and SVGIG (reference sequence). CDR3 length: 13 amino acids.

V gene TRBV11-1 combines with J gene TRBJ2-7; TRBD2 aligns across 9 bases. Trimming took 5 bases from V and 3 from J; bases not matched to a gene: 11. Germline CDR1 and CDR2: SGHAT and FQDESV (reference sequence). The CDR3 spans 16 residues. The CDR3 DNA reads TGTGCCAGCAGCCCCACAGTAGCGGGAGCTCACTACGAGCAGTACTTC. It is translated as CASSPTVAGAHYEQYF.

V gene TRBV24-1 combines with J gene TRBJ1-5; D call uncertain. V dropped 0 bases and J dropped 3 bases, with 11 bases sitting between them. This CDR3 spans 16 amino acids. CDR1 KGHDR and CDR2 SFDVKD come from the germline V gene. The CDR3 sequence is CATSDLSGGDNQPQHF. The CDR3 DNA sequence: TGTGCCACCAGTGATTTGTCCGGCGGGGACAATCAGCCCCAGCATTTT.

The rearrangement uses TRBV19 and TRBJ1-6; the D gene is possibly TRBD1 (6 bases). The CDR3 covers 12 residues. Germline lookup yields CDR1 LNHDA and CDR2 SQIVND (reference sequence). V shed 3 bases and J shed 16 bases, with 13 bases lying between them. The CDR3 nucleotides are TGTGCCAGTAGTATCGAACAGGGCGGGCTCCACTTT. Its protein product is CASSIEQGGLHF.

This clone was recorded only once. The chain employs TRBV28 and TRBJ1-2; 12 nucleotides match TRBD1. V was clipped by 4 bases and J by 8 bases; unmatched bases: 8. The CDR3 is 15 residues long. CDR1 MDHEN and CDR2 SYDVKM come from the germline V gene. Here the CDR3 DNA reads TGTGCCAGCAGTTGGCCCGGGACAGGGGGCCGCGGCTACACCTTC. It encodes CASSWPGTGGRGYTF.